This TCR beta chain was sequenced during a study of T cell responses to AZD1222 COVID-19 vaccine. Study-wide results and caveats: Donor demographics were predominantly white British with a female majority; clonal diversity may be underestimated.

A single count supports this clone. Its specificity is unknown. The repertoire was sequenced with immunoSEQ multiplex PCR; TCRdb's copy has only in-frame clones and lacks some. The data hold over 120,000 clones, with around 85% observed a single time. V lost 1 base and J 1 base, leaving 8 bases between the germline ends. Germline assignment: CDR1 MGHDK and CDR2 SYGVNS. The CDR3 runs 14 residues. This rearrangement joins TRBV25-1 to TRBJ2-7; D unresolved. Sequences were derived from peripheral blood, sampled on day 0 of AZD1222 vaccination. This sequence was found in an adult in good health. CDR3 region: CASSESRGSYEQYF. In DNA form, the CDR3 reads TGTGCCAGCAGTGAATCCCGAGGTTCCTACGAGCAGTACTTC.